This T cell receptor (beta chain) emerged from a study of Ad26.COV2.S vaccination and SARS-CoV-2 variants (dated by TCRdb to the early 2020s). Regarding the complete study: Vaccine-arm donors came from COV1001, a multicentre, randomized, double-blind, placebo-controlled phase I-IIa trial of Ad26.COV2.S in healthy adults. Participants in the trial were split at random into five groups of five each, receiving low-dose or high-dose Ad26.COV2.S once or twice, or else placebo on both occasions. The TCR-sequenced set comprised approximately 30 samples: some 20 Ad26.COV2.S vaccine recipients, 5 placebo recipients and 8 SARS-CoV-2 convalescent individuals. The specificity and breadth of SARS-CoV-2-reactive T cell receptors after Ad26.COV2.S vaccination were assessed by TCRbeta repertoire sequencing. Blinding of investigators to trial group allocation was maintained during experiments and outcome assessment. Dosing of Ad26.COV2.S was intramuscular, at either 5x10^10 or 1x10^11 viral particles, delivered as one shot or as two shots spaced 56 days apart. On the study overall, not on this receptor specifically: Comparable non-spike TCR breadth was observed between vaccine and placebo recipients, consistent with only spike being contained in the vaccine. After vaccination, spike-specific CD8+ and CD4+ T cell responses were reported to show substantial breadth. Spike-specific TCR breadth was higher in Ad26.COV2.S recipients than in placebo recipients (P = 0.0014). The study lacked the statistical power to compare responses across vaccine doses or regimens. It was noted by the authors that total T cell responses may have been underestimated by the TCR breadth and depth analyses.

TCRbeta CDR3 regions were sequenced with the immunoSEQ Assay. After extraction, genomic DNA underwent amplification by bias-controlled multiplex PCR, followed by high-throughput sequencing. Per the original workflow: To quantify the absolute abundance of every unique TCRbeta CDR3 region, sequences were collapsed and filtered. T cell fraction was estimated by normalization of TCRbeta template counts to usable DNA, with usable DNA being measured through amplification of reference genes present in all nucleated cells. Repertoire TCRs were annotated as SARS-CoV-2-specific by exact matching of V gene, CDR3 amino acid sequence and J gene to a known reactive TCR set. The reference SARS-CoV-2 TCR set came from MIRA and was filtered for enrichment in COVID-19-positive ImmuneCODE repertoires, removing public or cross-reactive TCRs. Drawing on the MIRA antigens, annotated TCRs were analysed further at the level of specific ORF or position within ORF. Breadth was defined as annotated unique rearrangements over total unique productive rearrangements; depth was the summed frequency of those rearrangements. Group comparisons of TCR breadth used two-sided Wilcoxon rank-sum tests. This is the immuneACCESS table as TCRdb keeps it, with only in-frame sequences that have V and J called. A part of the clones is gone; compared with another copy, unresolved V genes explain less than half, and the rest is unexplained. V and J calls plus clone size are reproduced from that table; the DNA served to infer D and trimming. The sample records a few hundred thousand clones, 83% of which are singletons. The ten largest clones represent around 7% of the sample.

The germline V gene supplies CDR1 MDHEN and CDR2 SYDVKM. Between the V and J ends, shortened by 6 bases and 4 bases respectively, the junction contains 15 bases. The CDR3 sequence holds 15 residues, the cysteine and phenylalanine included. Only the CDR3 region is kept as DNA, spanning 45 bases read in frame from base 1. The sample's treatment or condition label, decoded: some 20 received Ad26.COV2.S at low or high dose, single or two shots; about 5 received placebo; per-sample allocation not given. For vaccine and placebo recipients, the sequenced repertoires came from samples collected on day 63 after the first injection. Cohort 1b enrolled 20 to 30 adults aged 18-55 years at a single site in Boston, USA, between 29 July and 7 August 2020. Ad26.COV2.S consisted of a replication-incompetent adenovirus type 26 vector by which a prefusion-stabilized SARS-CoV-2 spike protein from the original Wuhan strain was expressed.

A word on this clone: No antigen is known for it. Per-nucleotide qualities are absent, and no much larger clonotype sits a single base away.

The rearrangement joined TRBV28 to TRBJ1-4; TRBD1 is possibly the D segment (5 matching bases). Sequences were derived from peripheral blood, sampled in a trial of Ad26.COV2.S vaccine versus placebo. This receptor was taken from a person between 18 and 59 years old who received the Ad26.COV2.S COVID-19 vaccine or a placebo. CDR3 protein: CASSLRGKSNEKLFF. The nucleotide sequence is given as TGTGCCAGCAGCCTCCGGGGGAAGAGTAATGAAAAACTGTTTTTT. With the rest looked up from the reference TRBV28 and TRBJ1-4 genes rather than sequenced, the full variable domain is DVKVTQSSRYLVKRTGEKVFLECVQDMDHENMFWYRQDPGLGLRLIYFSYDVKMKEKGDIPEGYSVSREKKERFSLILESASTNQTSMYLCASSLRGKSNEKLFFGSGTQLSVL.